Only a few counts were recorded for the clone carrying this T cell receptor beta chain. Then a second PCR, running about 7 to 11 cycles, was carried out with a sample-barcoded 5' primer and a J-beta primer mix. TCRdb used MiXCR to reprocess the 5' RACE reads, holding one entry per CDR3 protein. The sample has hundreds of thousands of distinct CDR3 sequences, around 31% seen once. There are 15 residues in the CDR3. Germline CDR1 is MNHNS and CDR2 is SASEGT. The V end was cut by 2 bases, the J end by 6 bases, with 11 bases between. This specimen belongs to a study of blood T cells in healthy people across ages.

This receptor was identified in a woman at least 80 years old in good health. Sequences were obtained from blood. V is TRBV6-1 and J is TRBJ1-6, with unresolved D. The CDR3 loop is CASSEWWSANSPLHF. The CDR3 nucleotides are TGTGCCAGCAGTGAATGGTGGTCGGCTAATTCACCCCTCCACTTT.